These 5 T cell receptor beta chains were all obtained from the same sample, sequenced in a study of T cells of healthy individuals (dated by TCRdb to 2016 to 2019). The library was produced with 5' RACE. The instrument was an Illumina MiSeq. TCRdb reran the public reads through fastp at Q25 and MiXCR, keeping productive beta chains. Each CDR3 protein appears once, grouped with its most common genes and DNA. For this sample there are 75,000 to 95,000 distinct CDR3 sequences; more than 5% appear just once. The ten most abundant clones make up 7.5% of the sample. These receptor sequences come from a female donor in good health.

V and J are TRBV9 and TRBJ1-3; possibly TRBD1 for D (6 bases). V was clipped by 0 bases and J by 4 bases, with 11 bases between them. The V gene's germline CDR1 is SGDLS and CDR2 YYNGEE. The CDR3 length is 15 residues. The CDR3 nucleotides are TGTGCCAGCAGCGTAGGAACAGGGCTAGGAAACACCATATATTTT. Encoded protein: CASSVGTGLGNTIYF.

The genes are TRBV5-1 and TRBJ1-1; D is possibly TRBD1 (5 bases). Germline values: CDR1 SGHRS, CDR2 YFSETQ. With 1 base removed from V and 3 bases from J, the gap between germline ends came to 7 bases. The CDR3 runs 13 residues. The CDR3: CASSLSRDTEAFF. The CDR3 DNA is TGCGCCAGCAGCTTGTCCAGGGACACTGAAGCTTTCTTT.

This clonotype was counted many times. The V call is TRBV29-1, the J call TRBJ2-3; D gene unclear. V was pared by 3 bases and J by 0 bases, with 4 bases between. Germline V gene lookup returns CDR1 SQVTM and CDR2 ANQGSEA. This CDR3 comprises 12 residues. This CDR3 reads CSVEASTDTQYF. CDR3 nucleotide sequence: TGCAGCGTTGAGGCAAGCACAGATACGCAGTATTTT.

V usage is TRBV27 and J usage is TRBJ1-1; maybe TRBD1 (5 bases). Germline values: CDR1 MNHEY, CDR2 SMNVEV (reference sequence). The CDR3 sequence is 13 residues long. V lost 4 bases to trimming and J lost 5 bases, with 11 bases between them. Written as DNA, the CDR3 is TGTGCCAGCAGTTCCCGCAGGGTAACTGAAGCTTTCTTT. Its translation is CASSSRRVTEAFF.

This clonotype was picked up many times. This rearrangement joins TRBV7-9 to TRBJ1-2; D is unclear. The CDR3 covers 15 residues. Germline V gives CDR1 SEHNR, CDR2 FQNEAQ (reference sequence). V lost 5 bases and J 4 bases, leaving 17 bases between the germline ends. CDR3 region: CASSPRNDSPYGYTF. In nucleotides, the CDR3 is TGTGCCAGCAGCCCCCGTAATGACTCCCCCTATGGCTACACCTTC.